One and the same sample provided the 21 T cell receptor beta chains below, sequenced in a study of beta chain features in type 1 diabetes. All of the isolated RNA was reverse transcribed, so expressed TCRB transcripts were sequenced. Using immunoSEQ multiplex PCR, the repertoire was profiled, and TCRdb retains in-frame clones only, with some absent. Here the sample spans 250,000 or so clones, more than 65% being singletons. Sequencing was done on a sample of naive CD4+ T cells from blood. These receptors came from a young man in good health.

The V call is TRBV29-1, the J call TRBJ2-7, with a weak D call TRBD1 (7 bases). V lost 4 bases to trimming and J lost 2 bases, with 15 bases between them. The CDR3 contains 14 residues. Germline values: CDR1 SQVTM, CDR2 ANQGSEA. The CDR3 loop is CSVGGDSLPYEQYF. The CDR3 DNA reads TGCAGCGTTGGCGGGGACAGCCTTCCCTACGAGCAGTACTTC.

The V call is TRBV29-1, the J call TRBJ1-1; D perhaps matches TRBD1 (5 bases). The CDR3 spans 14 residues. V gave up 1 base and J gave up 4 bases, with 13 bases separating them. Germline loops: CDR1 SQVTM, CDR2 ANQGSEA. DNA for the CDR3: TGCAGCGTTGAAGCCCGGCAGGGAGGCACTGAAGCTTTCTTT. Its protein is CSVEARQGGTEAFF.

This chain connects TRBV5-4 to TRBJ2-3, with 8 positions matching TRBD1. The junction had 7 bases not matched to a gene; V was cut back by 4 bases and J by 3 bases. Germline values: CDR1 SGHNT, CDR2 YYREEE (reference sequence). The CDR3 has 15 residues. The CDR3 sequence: CASSGWTGRTDTQYF. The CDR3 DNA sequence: TGTGCCAGCAGCGGGTGGACAGGGCGAACAGATACGCAGTATTTT.

The CDR3 DNA sequence: TGTGCCAGCAGCTTCCTCCGCGCGGGAGGTTCCTACGAGCAGTACTTC. Translating gives CASSFLRAGGSYEQYF. The rearrangement joins TRBV11-2 to TRBJ2-7, with 8 nucleotides matching TRBD2. Germline V lookup: CDR1 SGHAT, CDR2 FQNNGV. This CDR3 is built from 16 residues. The trim removed 3 bases at V and 1 base at J, leaving 8 bases unmatched.

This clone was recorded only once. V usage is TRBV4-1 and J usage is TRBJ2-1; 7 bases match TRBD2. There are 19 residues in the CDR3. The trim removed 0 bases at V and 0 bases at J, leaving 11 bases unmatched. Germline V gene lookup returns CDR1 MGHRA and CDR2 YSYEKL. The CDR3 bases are TGCGCCAGCAGCCAAGATCTGGAATGGCGGGGGTCCTCCTACAATGAGCAGTTCTTC. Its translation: CASSQDLEWRGSSYNEQFF.

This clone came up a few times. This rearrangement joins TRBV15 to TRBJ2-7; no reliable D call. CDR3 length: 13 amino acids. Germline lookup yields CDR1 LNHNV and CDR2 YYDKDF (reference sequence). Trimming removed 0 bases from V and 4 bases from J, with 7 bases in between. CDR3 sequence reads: CATSRDDGYEQYF. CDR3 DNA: TGTGCCACCAGCAGAGATGACGGATACGAGCAGTACTTC. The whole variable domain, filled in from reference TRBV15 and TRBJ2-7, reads DAMVIQNPRYQVTQFGKPVTLSCSQTLNHNVMYWYQQKSSQAPKLLFHYYDKDFNNEADTPDNFQSRRPNTSFCFLDIRSPGLGDTAMYLCATSRDDGYEQYFGPGTRLTVT.

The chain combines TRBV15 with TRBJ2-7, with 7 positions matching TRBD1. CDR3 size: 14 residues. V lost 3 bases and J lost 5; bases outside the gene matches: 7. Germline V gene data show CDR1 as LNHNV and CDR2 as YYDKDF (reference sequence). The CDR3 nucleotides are TGTGCCACCAGCAGCCCACAGGGGCTGGACGAGCAGTACTTC. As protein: CATSSPQGLDEQYF.

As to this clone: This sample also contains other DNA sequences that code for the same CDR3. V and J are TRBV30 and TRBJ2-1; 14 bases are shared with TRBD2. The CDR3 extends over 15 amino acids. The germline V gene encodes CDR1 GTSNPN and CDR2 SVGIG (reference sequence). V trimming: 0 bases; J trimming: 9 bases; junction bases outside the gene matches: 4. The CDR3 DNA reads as TGTGCCTGGAGTGTCGGACTAGCGGGAGGTGTTGAGCAGTTCTTC. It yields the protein CAWSVGLAGGVEQFF.

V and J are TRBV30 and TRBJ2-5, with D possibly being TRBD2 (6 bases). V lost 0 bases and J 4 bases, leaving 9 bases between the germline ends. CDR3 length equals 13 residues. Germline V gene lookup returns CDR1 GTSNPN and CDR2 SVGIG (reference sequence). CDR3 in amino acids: CAWSVMEGETQYF. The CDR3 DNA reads TGTGCCTGGAGTGTGATGGAGGGAGAGACCCAGTACTTC.

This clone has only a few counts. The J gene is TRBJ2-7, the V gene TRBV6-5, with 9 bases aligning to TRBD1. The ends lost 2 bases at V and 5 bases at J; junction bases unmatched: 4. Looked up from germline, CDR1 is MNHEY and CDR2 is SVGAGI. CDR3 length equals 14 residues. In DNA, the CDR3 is TGTGCCAGCAGTTACAGGGACAGGGTTCACGAGCAGTACTTC. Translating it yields CASSYRDRVHEQYF.

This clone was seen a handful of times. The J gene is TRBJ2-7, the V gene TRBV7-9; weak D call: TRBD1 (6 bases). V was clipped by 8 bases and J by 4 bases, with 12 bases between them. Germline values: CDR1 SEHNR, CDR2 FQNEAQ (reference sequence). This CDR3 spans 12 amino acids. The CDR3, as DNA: TGTGCCAGCCAGGGGACCGGTTACGAGCAGTACTTC. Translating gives CASQGTGYEQYF.

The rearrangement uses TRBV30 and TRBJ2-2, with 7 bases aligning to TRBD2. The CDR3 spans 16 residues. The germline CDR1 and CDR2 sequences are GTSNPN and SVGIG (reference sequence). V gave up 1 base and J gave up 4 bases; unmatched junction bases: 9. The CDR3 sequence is CAWSGRREYLTGELFF. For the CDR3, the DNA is TGTGCCTGGAGTGGTCGGCGGGAGTACCTCACCGGGGAGCTGTTTTTT.

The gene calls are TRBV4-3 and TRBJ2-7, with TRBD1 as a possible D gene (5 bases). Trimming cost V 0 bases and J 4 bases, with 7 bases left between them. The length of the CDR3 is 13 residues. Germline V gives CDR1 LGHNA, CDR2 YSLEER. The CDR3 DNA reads TGCGCCAGCAGCCAAGAGGGGCTATACGAGCAGTACTTC. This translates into CASSQEGLYEQYF.

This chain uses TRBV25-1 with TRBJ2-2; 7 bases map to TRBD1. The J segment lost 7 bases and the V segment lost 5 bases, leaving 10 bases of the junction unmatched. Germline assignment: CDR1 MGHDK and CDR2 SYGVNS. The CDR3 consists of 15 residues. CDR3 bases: TGTGCCAGCAGTCTGGGCAGGGGGTTAATCGGGGAGCTGTTTTTT. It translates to CASSLGRGLIGELFF.

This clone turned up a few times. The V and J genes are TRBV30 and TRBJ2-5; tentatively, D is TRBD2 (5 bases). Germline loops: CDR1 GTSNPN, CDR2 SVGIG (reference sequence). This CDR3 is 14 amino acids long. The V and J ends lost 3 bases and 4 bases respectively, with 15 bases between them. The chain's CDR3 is CAWSVWELLETQYF. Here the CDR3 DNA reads TGTGCCTGGAGCGTCTGGGAGTTGTTAGAGACCCAGTACTTC.

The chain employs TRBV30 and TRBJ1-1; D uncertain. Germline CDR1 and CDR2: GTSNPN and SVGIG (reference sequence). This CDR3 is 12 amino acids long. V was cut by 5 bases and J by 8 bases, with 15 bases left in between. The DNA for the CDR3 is TGTGCCTGGGCCAGCCTTCCCCTCGAAGCTTTCTTT. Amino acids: CAWASLPLEAFF.

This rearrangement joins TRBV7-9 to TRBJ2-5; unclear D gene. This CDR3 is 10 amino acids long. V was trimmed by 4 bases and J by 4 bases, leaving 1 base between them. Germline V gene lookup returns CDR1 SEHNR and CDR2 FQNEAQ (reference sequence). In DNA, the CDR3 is TGTGCCAGCAGCTCAGAGACCCAGTACTTC. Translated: CASSSETQYF.

This CDR3 is CASRSDEVTGQYF. Here the CDR3 DNA reads TGTGCCAGCAGGTCCGACGAGGTCACGGGGCAGTACTTC. The chain employs TRBV28 and TRBJ2-7; D remains unclear. Germline loops: CDR1 MDHEN, CDR2 SYDVKM. Trimming removed 6 bases from V and 9 bases from J, with 18 bases in between. The CDR3 loop spans 13 amino acids.

In DNA, the CDR3 is TGTGCCACCAGCAGAGATTTGGACACAAGCAATGAGCAGTTCTTC. Its protein is CATSRDLDTSNEQFF. The chain carries TRBV15 and TRBJ2-1; D may be TRBD1 (5 bases). The V end lost 0 bases, the J end lost 6 bases, and 12 bases lay between the germline ends. Germline CDR1 is LNHNV and CDR2 is YYDKDF (reference sequence). The CDR3 covers 15 residues.

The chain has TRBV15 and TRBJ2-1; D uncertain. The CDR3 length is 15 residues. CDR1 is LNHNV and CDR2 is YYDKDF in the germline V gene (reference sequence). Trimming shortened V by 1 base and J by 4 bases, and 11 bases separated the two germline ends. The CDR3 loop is CATSRGSTAYNEQFF. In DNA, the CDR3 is TGTGCCACCAGCAGAGGCTCGACTGCGTACAATGAGCAGTTCTTC.

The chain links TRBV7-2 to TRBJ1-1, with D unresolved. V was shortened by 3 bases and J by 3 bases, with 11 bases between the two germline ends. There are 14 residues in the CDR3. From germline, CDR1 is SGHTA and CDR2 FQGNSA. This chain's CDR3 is CASSFTAADTEAFF. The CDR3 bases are TGTGCCAGCAGCTTCACCGCGGCGGACACTGAAGCTTTCTTT. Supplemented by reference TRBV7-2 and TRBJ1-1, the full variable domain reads GAGVSQSPSNKVTEKGKDVELRCDPISGHTALYWYRQSLGQGLEFLIYFQGNSAPDKSGLPSDRFSAERTGGSVSTLTIQRTQQEDSAVYLCASSFTAADTEAFFGQGTRLTVV.